The next 5 T cell receptor beta chains were all read from a single sample in a study of T cell responses to AZD1222 COVID-19 vaccine. Method: immunoSEQ multiplex PCR; TCRdb's copy keeps in-frame clones and lacks some. The top ten clones hold under 2% of a sample with 100,000 to 150,000 clones, roughly nine tenths of them seen once. This material consisted of peripheral blood, taken on day 0 of AZD1222 vaccination. The source is an adult in good health.

The V call is TRBV10-3, the J call TRBJ1-2; TRBD1 aligns across 8 bases. Germline trimming cut 0 bases from V and 3 bases from J; bases unmatched to any gene: 6. Looked up from germline, CDR1 is ENHRY and CDR2 is SYGVKD. This CDR3 spans 16 amino acids. The CDR3 DNA sequence: TGTGCCATCAGTGAGTCGCTGGCAGGGGGCGACTATGGCTACACCTTC. This codes for CAISESLAGGDYGYTF.

The chain links TRBV6-6 to TRBJ2-7; D tentatively reads TRBD1 or TRBD2 (6 bases each). The V gene lost 6 bases and the J gene lost 0 bases, with 27 bases spanning the gap. CDR3 length: 19 residues. The germline V gene encodes CDR1 MNHNY and CDR2 SVGAGI (reference sequence). CDR3 sequence (DNA): TGTGCCAGCAGCTCCGAGGGGGGCGGCATCAGCCCCCGCTCCTACGAGCAGTACTTC. Its translation is CASSSEGGGISPRSYEQYF.

In its sample, this clone was seen once. The J gene is TRBJ2-6, the V gene TRBV13; D ambiguous. The CDR3 runs 14 residues. CDR1 and CDR2 (germline): PRHDT, FYEKMQ (reference sequence). V was trimmed by 5 bases and J by 0 bases, leaving 5 bases between them. CDR3 DNA: TGTGCCAGCAGCGAGACCTCTGGGGCCAACGTCCTGACTTTC. Translation: CASSETSGANVLTF.

The rearrangement links TRBV9 to TRBJ2-7, with 7 bases identical to TRBD1. V shed 6 bases, J shed 4 bases, and the junction held 10 bases outside the gene matches. CDR1 is SGDLS and CDR2 is YYNGEE in the germline V gene. The CDR3 covers 14 residues. CDR3 region: CASKTRQGRYEQYF. CDR3 nucleotides: TGTGCCAGCAAGACCCGACAGGGAAGATACGAGCAGTACTTC.

The chain combines TRBV11-2 with TRBJ2-3; no definite D call. CDR3 length: 14 amino acids. Trimming took 1 base from V and 3 from J, leaving 8 bases between them. The germline gives CDR1 SGHAT, CDR2 FQNNGV. The CDR3 reads CASSLVVGTDTQYF. DNA of the CDR3: TGTGCCAGCAGCTTAGTAGTTGGGACAGATACGCAGTATTTT.